The 31 T cell receptor beta chains in this list originate from one sample, sequenced in a study of blood T cells in healthy people across ages. Using a J-beta primer mix together with a sample-barcoded 5' primer, a second PCR was run for about 7 to 12 cycles. One entry per CDR3 protein, called by TCRdb with MiXCR from the 5' RACE reads. Here the sample spans 500,000 to 700,000 distinct CDR3 sequences, less than 35% being singletons. The sample taken for sequencing was blood. These receptors originate from a woman aged 80 or older in good health.

In nucleotides, the CDR3 is TGCGCCAGCAGCCGGGACAGGGCCTACAATGAGCAGTACTTC. Protein product: CASSRDRAYNEQYF. This rearrangement joins TRBV5-1 to TRBJ2-1; 9 bases align to TRBD1. The J call is uncertain, as TRBJ2-7 better fits the DNA end. The germline V gene has CDR1 SGHRS and CDR2 YFSETQ. The CDR3 sequence is 14 residues long.

The chain couples TRBV18 to TRBJ1-2, with TRBD1 as a possible D gene (5 bases). The CDR3 runs 14 residues. Trimming left V 0 bases short and J 5 bases short, with 10 bases between. CDR1 and CDR2 (germline): KGHSH, LQKENI. The CDR3 spells CASSPPDTLYGYTF. The CDR3 DNA reads as TGTGCCAGCTCACCACCGGACACCTTGTATGGCTACACCTTC.

J is TRBJ1-3 and V is TRBV27; D is unclear. Germline CDR1 reads MNHEY; CDR2 reads SMNVEV (reference sequence). With 3 bases removed from V and 3 bases from J, the gap between germline ends came to 6 bases. CDR3 size: 13 residues. Here the CDR3 reads CASSFQRGNTIYF. The CDR3 bases are TGTGCCAGCAGTTTTCAGCGTGGAAACACCATATATTTT.

This clonotype was detected many times. The gene calls are TRBV27 and TRBJ2-1; D is uncertain. The ends were cut back, 2 bases at V and 0 bases at J, with 14 bases in the middle. The CDR3 runs 17 residues. Germline loops: CDR1 MNHEY, CDR2 SMNVEV (reference sequence). CDR3 in amino acids: CASSLSYPAISYNEQFF. The DNA of the CDR3 is TGTGCCAGCAGTTTAAGTTATCCGGCGATCTCCTACAATGAGCAGTTCTTC.

V and J are TRBV6-5 and TRBJ1-2; D not certain. Germline V gene data show CDR1 as MNHEY and CDR2 as SVGAGI. The V end was cut by 3 bases, the J end by 7 bases, with 12 bases between. There are 13 residues in the CDR3. The DNA of the CDR3 is TGTGCCAGCAGTTATTCGGAATTAGGTGGCTACACCTTC. Translating it yields CASSYSELGGYTF.

Notes on this clonotype: A much larger clone lies a single base off, so this may be a read error. V usage is TRBV2 and J usage is TRBJ2-5; D might be TRBD2 (6 bases). V lost 10 bases, J lost 5 bases, and 14 bases lay in between. Germline CDR1 and CDR2: SNHLY and FYNNEI. The CDR3 sequence is 12 residues long. The CDR3 spells CANTRLAETQYF. CDR3 nucleotides: TGTGCCAACACACGGCTAGCGGAGACCCAGTACTTC. The full variable domain, in which reference TRBV2 and TRBJ2-5 provide the parts outside the CDR3, is EPEVTQTPSHQVTQMGQEVILRCVPISNHLYFYWYRQILGQKVEFLVSFYNNEISEKSEIFDDQFSVERPDGSNFTLKIRSTKLEDSAMYFCANTRLAETQYFGPGTRLLVL.

This clonotype showed up many times. This rearrangement joins TRBV11-2 to TRBJ2-3, with TRBD2 matching 7 bases. Germline V gene lookup returns CDR1 SGHAT and CDR2 FQNNGV. This CDR3 is built from 15 residues. The V and J ends lost 6 bases and 2 bases, in that order; junction bases with no gene match: 8. The CDR3 DNA is TGTGCCAGCAGGGAAGCGGGGCTTGACACAGATACGCAGTATTTT. It specifies CASREAGLDTDTQYF.

This clonotype appeared a few times. The gene calls are TRBV9 and TRBJ2-2; maybe TRBD1 (6 bases). Germline CDR1 SGDLS, CDR2 YYNGEE. The germline V and J ends were trimmed by 4 bases and 1 base, with 14 bases remaining between them. CDR3 length equals 16 residues. The CDR3 here is CASSPQTGQNTGELFF. CDR3 nucleotides: TGTGCCAGCAGCCCCCAGACAGGACAGAACACCGGGGAGCTGTTTTTT.

This clonotype was detected many times. V gene TRBV5-1 combines with J gene TRBJ2-1, with TRBD2 matching 10 bases. CDR1 and CDR2 (germline): SGHRS, YFSETQ. This CDR3 comprises 18 residues. V was clipped by 3 bases and J by 5 bases; unmatched bases: 14. CDR3 DNA sequence: TGCGCCAGCAGCTCGGGGACTAGCGCTTCGACGGGTAACAATGAGCAGTTCTTC. It is translated as CASSSGTSASTGNNEQFF.

V usage is TRBV19 and J usage is TRBJ2-1; the match to TRBD2 covers 8 bases. In germline, CDR1 is LNHDA, CDR2 SQIVND (reference sequence). With 6 bases clipped from V and 7 bases from J, the junction kept 11 bases outside the gene matches. This CDR3 region has 15 residues. The CDR3 DNA is TGTGCCAGTAGCCGTTGGCTAGCGGGTAGTAATGAGCAGTTCTTC. It yields the protein CASSRWLAGSNEQFF.

The chain recombines TRBV18 with TRBJ2-5; TRBD2 matches 10 bases. The end of the DNA aligns better with TRBJ2-7, so the J call may be wrong. This CDR3 spans 16 amino acids. Germline-derived CDR1 and CDR2 are KGHSH and LQKENI. CDR3 amino acids: CASSPSLAGGSYEQYF. The CDR3 nucleotides read TGTGCCAGCTCACCGAGTTTAGCGGGGGGATCCTACGAGCAGTACTTC.

This clonotype was recorded at least ten times. The gene calls are TRBV10-3 and TRBJ1-6, with TRBD1 as a possible D gene (5 bases). Trimming pared 6 bases from V and 4 bases from J, leaving 7 bases between. Germline values: CDR1 ENHRY, CDR2 SYGVKD. This CDR3 spans 13 amino acids. The CDR3 region is CAIREGYNSPLHF. CDR3 nucleotide sequence: TGTGCCATCAGGGAGGGGTATAATTCACCCCTCCACTTT.

Regarding this clonotype: A much larger clone is a single base away; this may be a read error. This rearrangement joins TRBV7-2 to TRBJ2-3, with D uncertain. Germline V CDR1 and CDR2: SGHTA, FQGNSA. This CDR3 is built from 14 residues. This chain's CDR3 is CASSSQDDTDAQYF. The CDR3 DNA follows: TGTGCCAGCAGCTCCCAAGACGACACAGATGCGCAGTATTTT.

This clonotype showed up many times. The chain is built from TRBV6-5 and TRBJ2-1; D possibly matches TRBD1 or TRBD2 (5 bases each). V was shortened by 2 bases and J by 2 bases, with 13 bases between the two germline ends. Germline CDR1 MNHEY, CDR2 SVGAGI. CDR3 length: 16 residues. CDR3 DNA sequence: TGTGCCAGCAGTTACCGAGGGGAATTGACCTACAATGAGCAGTTCTTC. It specifies CASSYRGELTYNEQFF.

The gene calls are TRBV3-1 and TRBJ1-2; possibly TRBD1 for D (5 bases). The CDR3 is 12 amino acids. The V end was cut by 3 bases, the J end by 6 bases, with 8 bases between. The germline V gene encodes CDR1 LGHDT and CDR2 YNNKEL (reference sequence). This CDR3 reads CASSQRGHGYTF. As DNA, the CDR3 is TGTGCCAGCAGCCAGCGGGGCCATGGCTACACCTTC.

V usage is TRBV7-2 and J usage is TRBJ2-7; TRBD2 agrees at 9 bases. The CDR3 runs 17 residues. The germline CDR1 and CDR2 sequences are SGHTA and FQGNSA. V was pared by 2 bases and J by 2 bases, with 10 bases of the junction left unmatched. The DNA for the CDR3 is TGTGCCAGCAGCTTACCTAACAGCGGGGGGAAGACCTACGAGCAGTACTTC. Amino acid sequence: CASSLPNSGGKTYEQYF.

CDR3 sequence reads: CASSYGPQGYEQFF. The CDR3 bases are TGTGCCAGCAGCTACGGGCCACAGGGCTATGAGCAGTTCTTC. The chain links TRBV7-3 to TRBJ2-1, with D possibly TRBD1 on 6 matching bases. CDR3 length: 14 amino acids. Trimming took 4 bases from V and 8 from J, leaving 15 bases between them. Germline loops: CDR1 SGHTA, CDR2 FQGTGA.

V gene TRBV28 combines with J gene TRBJ2-7, with D hard to call. The germline gives CDR1 MDHEN, CDR2 SYDVKM. The CDR3 sequence is 12 residues long. Trimming shortened V by 1 base and J by 3 bases, and 4 bases separated the two germline ends. The CDR3 protein is CASSLLFYEQYF. As DNA, the CDR3 is TGTGCCAGCAGTTTATTATTCTACGAGCAGTACTTC.

This clonotype was seen many times. V is TRBV9 and J is TRBJ2-7; no definite D call. The CDR3 loop spans 14 amino acids. CDR1 SGDLS and CDR2 YYNGEE come from the germline V gene. V shed 3 bases and J shed 2 bases, with 12 bases lying between them. CDR3 sequence (DNA): TGTGCCAGCAGCGGGCCGGGTCCGGCCTACGAGCAGTACTTC. This encodes CASSGPGPAYEQYF.

The chain carries TRBV5-6 and TRBJ2-1; weak D call: TRBD1 (9 bases). Germline values: CDR1 SGHDT, CDR2 YYEEEE. The CDR3 spans 18 residues. V gave up 6 bases and J gave up 1 base, with 23 bases separating them. DNA for the CDR3: TGTGCCAGCAAGCCGGGGGGGACAGGGCGGAGGTCCTACAATGAGCAGTTCTTC. Translated, it gives CASKPGGTGRRSYNEQFF.

This clonotype has a handful of counts. This clone may be a read error of a much larger clone one base away. Written as DNA, the CDR3 is TGTGCCAGCAGCAACCGGGACAGGGGGTACGAGCAGTACTTC. Protein: CASSNRDRGYEQYF. This chain uses TRBV7-3 with TRBJ2-5; TRBD1 aligns across 11 bases. The J call may be mistaken, given a closer DNA end match to TRBJ2-7. The CDR3 is 14 residues long. Germline loops: CDR1 SGHTA, CDR2 FQGTGA.

The chain employs TRBV3-1 and TRBJ1-5; the D is unclear. The CDR3 runs to 15 residues. Germline V gives CDR1 LGHDT, CDR2 YNNKEL (reference sequence). Trimming pared 5 bases from V and 0 bases from J, leaving 11 bases between. The CDR3 DNA follows: TGTGCCAGCAGCGAGTCATTTTCTAGCAATCAGCCCCAGCATTTT. As protein: CASSESFSSNQPQHF.

Ten or more counts support this clonotype. The genes are TRBV12-3 or TRBV12-4 and TRBJ2-3, with D perhaps assigned TRBD1 or TRBD2 (6 bases each). This CDR3 comprises 14 residues. Trimming removed 5 bases at V and 4 bases at J, with 13 bases between. The CDR3 DNA follows: TGTGCCAGCAGTCCCCTAAGGGGGGCAGATACGCAGTATTTT. This gives the protein CASSPLRGADTQYF.

Comments on this clonotype: The junction differs from germline at one of its ends, possibly a read error. V and J are TRBV20-1 and TRBJ1-1; 7 bases align to TRBD1. This CDR3 has 13 residues. Per the germline V gene, CDR1 is DFQATT and CDR2 is SNEGSKA (reference sequence). The CDR3 nucleotides read TGCAGTACTAGTGGACAGGTGAACACTGAAGCTTTCTTT. Translating gives CSTSGQVNTEAFF.

V and J are TRBV7-3 and TRBJ2-2, with TRBD1 matching over 7 bases. Germline loops: CDR1 SGHTA, CDR2 FQGTGA. J gave up 7 bases and V 5 bases, and 10 bases lay outside the gene matches. This CDR3 comprises 15 residues. The CDR3 is CASSPSQGRSGELFF. The CDR3 DNA reads TGTGCCAGCAGCCCATCACAGGGGCGAAGCGGGGAGCTGTTTTTT.

The chain employs TRBV5-1 and TRBJ1-4; no firm D call. Germline assignment: CDR1 SGHRS and CDR2 YFSETQ. The germline V and J ends were trimmed by 4 bases and 0 bases, with 10 bases remaining between them. This CDR3 has 15 amino acids. CDR3 sequence (DNA): TGCGCCAGCAGCGCGGGATCTCCAACTAATGAAAAACTGTTTTTT. Encoded protein: CASSAGSPTNEKLFF.

This clonotype was seen only a few times. The V call is TRBV3-1, the J call TRBJ2-1; 12 bases match TRBD2. This CDR3 has 18 residues. The V gene end was trimmed by 4 bases and the J gene end by 4 bases; junction bases not matched to a gene: 11. CDR1 is LGHDT, CDR2 YNNKEL, per germline (reference sequence). For the CDR3, the DNA is TGTGCCAGCAGCCTAAAGGTGGCTAGCGGGGGGGGTTACAATGAGCAGTTCTTC. It codes for CASSLKVASGGGYNEQFF.

This clonotype was found many times. The chain has TRBV3-1 and TRBJ2-3, with TRBD1 matching 9 bases. V gave up 4 bases and J gave up 3 bases; unmatched junction bases: 5. The CDR3 is 15 amino acids. CDR1 is LGHDT, CDR2 YNNKEL, per germline (reference sequence). CDR3 sequence: CASSLEGQGTDTQYF. The CDR3 bases are TGTGCCAGCAGCCTCGAGGGACAGGGAACAGATACGCAGTATTTT.

In this sample, this clonotype turned up many times. The chain combines TRBV29-1 with TRBJ2-3, with D hard to call. The CDR3 spans 13 residues. Per the germline V gene, CDR1 is SQVTM and CDR2 is ANQGSEA. V was shortened by 3 bases and J by 4 bases, with 11 bases between the two germline ends. The CDR3 loop is CSVEGRLADTQYF. The CDR3 region has the DNA TGCAGCGTTGAGGGTAGGTTGGCAGATACGCAGTATTTT.

This clonotype has at least ten counts. The genes are TRBV6-5 and TRBJ1-1; D gene ambiguous. The CDR3 runs to 15 residues. Germline values: CDR1 MNHEY, CDR2 SVGAGI. The V gene lost 5 bases and the J gene lost 5 bases, with 18 bases spanning the gap. Here the CDR3 DNA reads TGTGCCAGCAGTCGCGTGATATCGACCGAGACTGAAGCTTTCTTT. Amino acids: CASSRVISTETEAFF.

At least ten counts were recorded for this clonotype. The chain links TRBV29-1 to TRBJ2-1, with TRBD1 matching over 9 bases. J gave up 7 bases and V 2 bases, and 12 bases lay outside the gene matches. The CDR3 contains 16 residues. Looked up from germline, CDR1 is SQVTM and CDR2 is ANQGSEA. CDR3 protein: CSVERMDGTGFNEQFF. CDR3 DNA: TGCAGCGTTGAAAGGATGGACGGGACAGGGTTTAATGAGCAGTTCTTC.